The 28 T cell receptor beta chains reported below all come from one sample, sequenced in a study of read filtering for tumor transcriptome and immune sequencing. This library used roughly 400 ng RNA and molecular barcoded adaptors spanning alpha/delta and beta/gamma chains. TCRdb itself ran the reads through MiXCR, one entry per CDR3 protein. The repertoire includes more than 100,000 distinct CDR3 sequences, over 10% of them detected once, and more than 6.5% sits in the top ten. The sequenced sample consisted of a population of CD138-negative cells sorted from bone marrow. The receptors were sampled from a donor over 35 with multiple myeloma.

This clonotype was found many times. The gene calls are TRBV12-5 and TRBJ2-2, with unresolved D. This CDR3 region has 16 residues. Trimming took 2 bases from V and 3 from J, leaving 13 bases between them. Germline-derived CDR1 and CDR2 are LGHNT and FRNRAP. The DNA of the CDR3 is TGTGCTAGTGGTTTGCCCCACCACTTGGACACCGGGGAGCTGTTTTTT. Translated: CASGLPHHLDTGELFF.

This clonotype appeared many times. The rearrangement links TRBV10-3 to TRBJ2-3, with TRBD2 matching 8 bases. From germline, CDR1 is ENHRY and CDR2 SYGVKD. This CDR3 comprises 15 residues. V trimming: 2 bases; J trimming: 5 bases; junction bases outside the gene matches: 6. The CDR3 coding sequence is TGTGCCATCAGTGAGGCGGGGACTAGTCAAGATACGCAGTATTTT. Translated, it gives CAISEAGTSQDTQYF.

The sample holds many counts of this clonotype. V gene TRBV19 combines with J gene TRBJ2-3, with TRBD2 identical over 12 bases. This CDR3 spans 17 amino acids. Germline V CDR1 and CDR2: LNHDA, SQIVND (reference sequence). V gave up 4 bases and J gave up 0 bases; unmatched junction bases: 5. CDR3 DNA sequence: TGTGCCAGTAGTACCGTTACTAGCGGGAGGAGCACAGATACGCAGTATTTT. Translating gives CASSTVTSGRSTDTQYF. The complete variable domain, with remaining parts taken from reference TRBV19 and TRBJ2-3, reads DGGITQSPKYLFRKEGQNVTLSCEQNLNHDAMYWYRQDPGQGLRLIYYSQIVNDFQKGDIAEGYSVSREKKESFPLTVTSAQKNPTAFYLCASSTVTSGRSTDTQYFGPGTRLTVL.

This clonotype was counted many times. This sequence joins TRBV3-1 and TRBJ1-6, with D perhaps TRBD1 (6 bases). The CDR3 covers 14 residues. CDR1 and CDR2 (germline): LGHDT, YNNKEL (reference sequence). The ends were cut back, 2 bases at V and 6 bases at J, with 8 bases in the middle. CDR3 nucleotide sequence: TGTGCCAGCAGCCAAAGGGGGAGTAATTCACCCCTCCACTTT. Translating gives CASSQRGSNSPLHF. The full variable domain, rest sourced from reference TRBV3-1 and TRBJ1-6, is DTAVSQTPKYLVTQMGNDKSIKCEQNLGHDTMYWYKQDSKKFLKIMFSYNNKELIINETVPNRFSPKSPDKAHLNLHINSLELGDSAVYFCASSQRGSNSPLHFGNGTRLTVT.

This clonotype was detected ten times or more. This chain links TRBV20-1 with TRBJ1-5, with D unresolved. The CDR3 consists of 13 residues. CDR1 and CDR2 from the germline V gene are DFQATT and SNEGSKA (reference sequence). Trimming shortened V by 3 bases and J by 2 bases, and 8 bases separated the two germline ends. The CDR3 nucleotides read TGCAGTGCTAGTGCAGGACGCAATCAGCCCCAGCATTTT. Translation gives CSASAGRNQPQHF.

This clonotype was picked up many times. The chain uses TRBV19 and TRBJ2-1; 11 bases are shared with TRBD2. The V segment lost 6 bases and the J segment 5 bases; nucleotides outside the gene matches: 6. The CDR3 has 15 amino acids. Germline loops: CDR1 LNHDA, CDR2 SQIVND (reference sequence). DNA for the CDR3: TGTGCCAGTAGGGCGGGGACTAGCGGTAACAATGAGCAGTTCTTC. It encodes CASRAGTSGNNEQFF.

This clonotype was detected ten times or more. This chain joins TRBV7-9 and TRBJ2-3; D remains unclear. Trimming pared 2 bases from V and 1 base from J, leaving 10 bases between. The CDR3 is made up of 15 amino acids. Germline CDR1 reads SEHNR; CDR2 reads FQNEAQ (reference sequence). Written as DNA, the CDR3 is TGTGCCAGCAGCTTAATTCTGGGTCGCACAGATACGCAGTATTTT. This encodes CASSLILGRTDTQYF.

As concerns this clonotype: It may be a read error: a sequence one base away is much more abundant. V usage is TRBV7-8 and J usage is TRBJ1-5; maybe TRBD1 (5 bases). Germline CDR1 SGHVS, CDR2 FQNEAQ. This CDR3 is 16 amino acids long. CDR3 nucleotide sequence: TGTGCCAGCAGCATCCAGTCGGGGGTGAGCAATCGGCCCCAGCATTTT. Translating it yields CASSIQSGVSNRPQHF.

This clonotype was seen many times. The chain is built from TRBV7-9 and TRBJ2-3; D is undetermined. V dropped 7 bases and J dropped 4 bases, with 9 bases sitting between them. The V gene's germline CDR1 is SEHNR and CDR2 FQNEAQ (reference sequence). This CDR3 has 12 residues. The CDR3 nucleotides read TGTGCCAGCACCCCCGCCGCAGATACGCAGTATTTT. It yields the protein CASTPAADTQYF.

This clonotype was detected only a few times. The chain recombines TRBV12-3 or TRBV12-4 with TRBJ1-1; TRBD1 agrees at 11 bases. J gave up 5 bases and V 0 bases, and 11 bases lay outside the gene matches. The CDR3 spans 18 residues. CDR3 DNA sequence: TGTGCCAGCAGTTTAGCGGGGGGACAGGGGGTTGTGTGGACTGAAGCTTTCTTT. Residues: CASSLAGGQGVVWTEAFF.

This clonotype was counted ten times or more. The CDR3 DNA reads TGTGCCATCAGTTCGGGCCTTAAAGCGGGAGTCGAGACAGATACGCAGTATTTT. This encodes CAISSGLKAGVETDTQYF. J is TRBJ2-3 and V is TRBV10-3, with 8 bases fitting TRBD2. CDR1 is ENHRY and CDR2 is SYGVKD in the germline V gene. V shed 5 bases and J 3 bases; nucleotides not matched to a gene: 16. This CDR3 spans 18 amino acids.

In this sample, this clonotype turned up many times. The chain links TRBV10-3 to TRBJ1-1; 8 nucleotides match TRBD1. Germline CDR1 ENHRY, CDR2 SYGVKD. The CDR3 sequence is 16 residues long. V was clipped by 5 bases and J by 0 bases; unmatched bases: 8. The CDR3 loop reads CAISTPGQAMNTEAFF. The CDR3 DNA sequence: TGTGCCATCAGTACTCCGGGACAGGCGATGAACACTGAAGCTTTCTTT.

This clonotype was counted a few times. One end of the junction does not line up with germline, which may come from a read error. V is TRBV7-3 and J is TRBJ2-1; 8 nucleotides match TRBD2. Looked up from germline, CDR1 is SGHTA and CDR2 is FQGTGA. CDR3 size: 17 residues. The DNA of the CDR3 is TGCGCCAGCAGCTTAACGAGGGCGGGAGGTCGAGGGAATGAGCAGTTCTTC. It yields the protein CASSLTRAGGRGNEQFF.

The table lists this clonotype with a few counts. As the CDR3 is not closed by the conserved phenylalanine or tryptophan, this likely results from a read error. This chain uses TRBV20-1 with TRBJ2-5; unclear D gene. Trimming cost V 2 bases and J 0 bases, with 4 bases left between them. The CDR3 has 12 residues. CDR1 DFQATT and CDR2 SNEGSKA come from the germline V gene (reference sequence). The CDR3 spells CSARLNQETQYL. CDR3 in DNA: TGCAGTGCTAGACTTAACCAAGAGACCCAGTACCTC.

This clonotype was seen a handful of times. The chain carries TRBV6-5 and TRBJ1-1; no clear D gene. This CDR3 is 14 amino acids long. CDR1 is MNHEY and CDR2 is SVGAGI in the germline V gene. V lost 0 bases, J lost 1 base, and 6 bases lay in between. CDR3 region: CASSYSIWNTEAFF. The DNA of the CDR3 is TGTGCCAGCAGTTACTCGATCTGGAACACTGAAGCTTTCTTT.

This clonotype has just a few counts. CDR3 in amino acids: CAWSVMFANYGYTF. Written as DNA, the CDR3 is TGTGCCTGGAGTGTCATGTTCGCCAACTATGGCTACACCTTC. The chain links TRBV30 to TRBJ1-2; D is unclear. Trimming shortened V by 0 bases and J by 2 bases, and 10 bases separated the two germline ends. Per germline, CDR1 GTSNPN and CDR2 SVGIG (reference sequence). The length of the CDR3 is 14 residues.

This clonotype was recorded many times. This sequence joins TRBV4-3 and TRBJ2-1; TRBD2 agrees at 14 bases. Germline V gene sequence: CDR1 LGHNA, CDR2 YSLEER. This CDR3 has 15 amino acids. The ends lost 11 bases at V and 11 bases at J; junction bases unmatched: 14. CDR3: CASTRGTSGSAKQFF. The DNA for the CDR3 is TGCGCCTCCACCAGGGGGACTAGCGGGAGCGCTAAGCAGTTCTTC.

In the case of this clonotype: One base away lies a much larger clone, so this may be a sequencing read error. The chain combines TRBV25-1 with TRBJ2-1; D is unclear. The CDR3 has 10 amino acids. CDR1 and CDR2 (germline): MGHDK, SYGVNS. CDR3 region: CASSGNVQFF. DNA of the CDR3: TGTGCCAGCAGTGGCAATGTGCAGTTCTTC. Full variable domain (missing parts from reference TRBV25-1 and TRBJ2-1): EADIYQTPRYLVIGTGKKITLECSQTMGHDKMYWYQQDPGMELHLIHYSYGVNSTEKGDLSSESTVSRIRTEHFPLTLESARPSHTSQYLCASSGNVQFFGPGTRLTVL.

This clonotype was recorded at least ten times. The V and J genes are TRBV24-1 and TRBJ2-1; D is ambiguous. V was pared by 5 bases and J by 4 bases, with 11 bases between. Per the germline V gene, CDR1 is KGHDR and CDR2 is SFDVKD. This CDR3 is 14 amino acids long. CDR3 sequence: CATSAADAYNEQFF. CDR3 bases: TGTGCCACCAGTGCGGCGGACGCTTACAATGAGCAGTTCTTC.

At least ten counts were recorded for this clonotype. The gene calls are TRBV29-1 and TRBJ2-1; 9 nucleotides line up with TRBD2. The germline gives CDR1 SQVTM, CDR2 ANQGSEA. This CDR3 is 14 amino acids long. Trimming at V came to 7 bases and at J to 6 bases, leaving 10 bases not matched to a gene. In DNA, the CDR3 is TGCAGCGCCTTATCTAGCGGGAAGGGCAATGAGCAGTTCTTC. Amino acid sequence: CSALSSGKGNEQFF.

This clonotype appeared a few times. The chain employs TRBV6-2 or TRBV6-3 and TRBJ2-1; possibly TRBD2 for D (5 bases). In germline, CDR1 is MNHEY, CDR2 SVGEGT. The CDR3 sequence is 12 residues long. V lost 4 bases to trimming and J lost 7 bases, with 8 bases between them. As DNA, the CDR3 is TGTGCCAGCAGTTGGACTCCAAATGAGCAGTTCTTC. Amino acid sequence: CASSWTPNEQFF.

In this sample, this clonotype turned up many times. The J gene is TRBJ2-3, the V gene TRBV7-3, with 12 bases lining up with TRBD2. The CDR3 has 19 amino acids. With V trimmed by 4 bases and J by 1 base, 12 bases remained unmatched. Germline V CDR1 and CDR2: SGHTA, FQGTGA. This CDR3 is CASSSFGLAGGEGTDTQYF. As DNA, the CDR3 is TGTGCCAGCAGCTCCTTCGGGCTAGCGGGAGGGGAGGGCACAGATACGCAGTATTTT.

This clonotype was seen only a few times. V and J are TRBV18 and TRBJ1-5; TRBD1 might be the D (6 bases). The CDR3 spans 15 residues. The germline V gene has CDR1 KGHSH and CDR2 LQKENI. Trimming took 1 base from V and 5 from J, leaving 12 bases between them. CDR3 in DNA: TGTGCCAGCTCACCACAAACAGGGCATTATCAGCCCCAGCATTTT. Protein sequence: CASSPQTGHYQPQHF. The full variable domain, rest sourced from reference TRBV18 and TRBJ1-5, is NAGVMQNPRHLVRRRGQEARLRCSPMKGHSHVYWYRQLPEEGLKFMVYLQKENIIDESGMPKERFSAEFPKEGPSILRIQQVVRGDSAAYFCASSPQTGHYQPQHFGDGTRLSIL.

In this sample, this clonotype turned up many times. This chain connects TRBV20-1 to TRBJ2-1; D gene uncertain. V lost 2 bases, J lost 1 base, and 9 bases lay in between. The length of the CDR3 is 14 residues. The germline V gene has CDR1 DFQATT and CDR2 SNEGSKA (reference sequence). This chain's CDR3 is CSARNSGSYNEQFF. The CDR3 coding sequence is TGCAGTGCTAGAAATAGTGGTTCCTACAATGAGCAGTTCTTC.

Many counts were recorded for this clonotype. The chain employs TRBV3-1 and TRBJ1-1, with D unresolved. The CDR3 totals 12 residues. Germline CDR1 reads LGHDT; CDR2 reads YNNKEL (reference sequence). V lost 1 base to trimming and J lost 10 bases, with 10 bases between them. CDR3 amino acids: CASSQGAMGAFF. CDR3 DNA sequence: TGTGCCAGCAGCCAAGGGGCCATGGGAGCTTTCTTT.

This clonotype showed up many times. The V call is TRBV14, the J call TRBJ2-7; 8 bases are shared with TRBD1. The CDR3 has 16 amino acids. The V and J ends lost 1 base and 3 bases, in that order; junction bases with no gene match: 8. Germline-derived CDR1 and CDR2 are SGHDN and FVKESK. As DNA, the CDR3 is TGTGCCAGCAGCCAAGGGCCCAGGGGGCCCGGCTACGAGCAGTACTTC. Its protein product is CASSQGPRGPGYEQYF.

This clonotype was counted a few times. The chain uses TRBV10-3 and TRBJ2-1; 8 positions agree with TRBD2. There are 13 residues in the CDR3. Losses at the gene ends were 11 bases for V and 4 bases for J; bases not matched to a gene: 7. Germline CDR1 and CDR2: ENHRY and SYGVKD. CDR3 sequence: CAAAEREYNEQFF. The DNA of the CDR3 is TGTGCCGCCGCGGAGCGGGAGTACAATGAGCAGTTCTTC.

This clonotype was detected ten times or more. The chain is built from TRBV6-2 or TRBV6-3 and TRBJ1-5; TRBD1 matches at 8 bases. The CDR3 is 12 amino acids. Trimming took 6 bases from V and 5 from J; bases not matched to a gene: 0. CDR1 and CDR2 from the germline V gene are MNHEY and SVGEGT. The CDR3 region has the DNA TGTGCCAGCAGGGACAGGGATCAGCCCCAGCATTTT. It codes for CASRDRDQPQHF.